The TCR beta chain under discussion was sequenced for a study of patients and donors after allogeneic stem cell transplantation. MiXCR was run by TCRdb on the RT-PCR reads, yielding one entry per CDR3 protein. The table includes approximately 99,000 distinct CDR3 sequences, roughly 35% detected once. From germline, CDR1 is LGHNA and CDR2 YNFKEQ. The V and J ends lost 0 bases and 2 bases respectively, with 11 bases between them. CDR3 length: 15 amino acids. This clonotype originated in a human donor who was either an allogeneic HSCT recipient or a stem cell or donor lymphocyte infusion donor (not recorded which). It is not recorded whose cells these are; they may come from a transplant donor. The sample taken for sequencing was blood, either unsorted or a sorted T cell fraction (not recorded which). The chain couples TRBV4-2 to TRBJ2-7; the D is unclear. CDR3 in amino acids: CASSQEFSSTYEQYF. CDR3 in DNA: TGTGCCAGCAGCCAAGAGTTCAGTTCAACCTACGAGCAGTACTTC.